This entry features one T cell receptor beta chain sequence. No antigen is known for it. Germline values: CDR1 PRHDT, CDR2 FYEKMQ (reference sequence). Trimming left V 5 bases short and J 4 bases short, with 15 bases between. The CDR3 spans 14 residues. The data were taken from a study of cytomegalovirus exposure and HLA in healthy donors. Study results and caveats: In a later analysis, TCR beta V- and J-gene trimming showed a link to a missense DCLRE1C variant. TCR beta V segments were, for the most part, productive about 87% or about 30% of the time in an earlier analysis. Rare TCR sequences dominated, though some public TCRs recurred in many donors. An Asian-associated ancestry cluster reportedly showed fewer N-insertions than the roughly 670-donor mean in a later analysis.

PCR involved 60 Vbeta and 13 Jbeta primers. The protocol was immunoSEQ multiplex PCR, while the TCRdb copy is restricted to in-frame clones and leaves out a portion. In the table there are roughly 180,000 clones, less than 85% of which are singletons. The V gene is TRBV13, the J gene TRBJ2-7, with D tentatively TRBD2 (6 bases). The sequenced sample consisted of PBMCs. The sequence derives from a male donor in good health and CMV-seronegative. The CDR3 sequence: CASSGGTGEYEQYF. The CDR3 DNA reads as TGTGCCAGCAGCGGCGGGACTGGCGAGTACGAGCAGTACTTC.